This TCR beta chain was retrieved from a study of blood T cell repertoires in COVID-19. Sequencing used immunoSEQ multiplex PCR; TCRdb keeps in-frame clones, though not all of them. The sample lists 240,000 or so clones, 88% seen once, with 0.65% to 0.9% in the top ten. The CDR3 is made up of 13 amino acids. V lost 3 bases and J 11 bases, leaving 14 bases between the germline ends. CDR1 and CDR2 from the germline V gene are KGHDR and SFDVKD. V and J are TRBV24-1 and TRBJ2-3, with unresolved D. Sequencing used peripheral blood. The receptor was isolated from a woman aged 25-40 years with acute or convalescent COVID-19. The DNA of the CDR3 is TGTGCCACCAGTGATCCGCCCGCCAATAGGCAGTATTTT. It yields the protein CATSDPPANRQYF.